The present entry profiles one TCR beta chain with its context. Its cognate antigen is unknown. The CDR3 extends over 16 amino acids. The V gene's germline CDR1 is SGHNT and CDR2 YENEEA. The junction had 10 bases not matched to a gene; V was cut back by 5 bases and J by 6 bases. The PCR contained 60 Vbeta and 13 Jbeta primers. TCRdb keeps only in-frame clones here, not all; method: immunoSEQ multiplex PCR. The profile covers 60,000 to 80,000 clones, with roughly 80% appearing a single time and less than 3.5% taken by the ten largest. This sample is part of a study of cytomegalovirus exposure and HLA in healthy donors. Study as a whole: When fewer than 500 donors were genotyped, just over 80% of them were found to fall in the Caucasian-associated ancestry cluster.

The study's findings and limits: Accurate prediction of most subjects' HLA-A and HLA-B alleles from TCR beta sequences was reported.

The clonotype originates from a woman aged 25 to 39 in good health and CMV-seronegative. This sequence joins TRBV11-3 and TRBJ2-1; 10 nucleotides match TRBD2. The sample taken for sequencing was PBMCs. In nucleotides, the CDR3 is TGTGCCAGCAGCCCAGACGGGACTAGCGCAAGCAATGAGCAGTTCTTC. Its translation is CASSPDGTSASNEQFF. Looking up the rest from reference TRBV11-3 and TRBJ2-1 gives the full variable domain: EAGVVQSPRYKIIEKKQPVAFWCNPISGHNTLYWYLQNLGQGPELLIRYENEEAVDDSQLPKDRFSAERLKGVDSTLKIQPAELGDSAVYLCASSPDGTSASNEQFFGPGTRLTVL.